Only a few counts were recorded for the clone carrying this T cell receptor beta chain. The antigen is not known. The sample is drawn from a study of radiotherapy plus CTLA-4 blockade in lung cancer. Study-wide points: Clones derived from tumor TCRs expanded in blood after radiotherapy plus ipilimumab. Early blood T cell clone dynamics, with interferon-beta, were reported to best predict response.

The CDR3 totals 13 residues. Per germline, CDR1 ENHRY and CDR2 SYGVKD. The ends lost 2 bases at V and 12 bases at J; junction bases unmatched: 10. Repertoires were generated with immunoSEQ multiplex PCR, while TCRdb's copy carries only in-frame clones and drops some. The table records 50,000 or so clones, more than 65% of them present only once. The sequence derives from a human donor with non-small cell lung cancer who had a partial response to radiotherapy plus ipilimumab. This specimen was peripheral blood, taken from a patient treated with radiotherapy plus ipilimumab. The V and J genes are TRBV10-3 and TRBJ2-7; TRBD2 aligns across 7 bases. CDR3 bases: TGTGCCATCAGTGAGGGGGGGGATACCCGGGGGTACTTC. Its protein product is CAISEGGDTRGYF.